This T cell receptor (beta chain) was retrieved from a study of T cell responses to AZD1222 COVID-19 vaccine. General study results and limits: Clonal diversity was possibly underestimated; the donors were predominantly white British and more often female. Baseline testing showed seropositivity in only a handful of AZD1222 recipients. The study found vaccine-associated CD4 TCRs spanning spike, dominant at 160-218 and 743-854. Two AZD1222 doses significantly raised spike-specific TCR breadth and depth over controls.

Details on this clone: Its antigen is not known.

CDR3 size: 16 residues. Looked up from germline, CDR1 is MRHNA and CDR2 is SNTAGT. The ends lost 2 bases at V and 7 bases at J; junction bases unmatched: 3. Here immunoSEQ multiplex PCR was the method, and the copy in TCRdb shows in-frame clones only, minus some. The sample holds approximately 100,000 clones; around nine tenths are singletons and the top ten take 2% to 3%. The material sequenced was peripheral blood, taken 28 days after the second AZD1222 dose. V and J are TRBV6-4 and TRBJ2-1; 15 bases agree with TRBD2. This TCR was recovered from an adult who received the AZD1222 COVID-19 vaccine. The CDR3 DNA is TGTGCCAGCAGTGACGGGGGACTAGCGGGAGGAAATGAGCAGTTCTTC. It yields the protein CASSDGGLAGGNEQFF.